Below, 23 T cell receptor beta chains from the same sample are listed, as sequenced in a study of shared clonotypes between healthy human individuals. Clones were read by immunoSEQ multiplex PCR, and TCRdb kept only the in-frame ones, dropping some. Of 650,000 to 800,000 clones listed, around 77% were seen once; the top ten hold under 2%. The sample consisted of memory CD4+ T cells sorted from blood. Subset meaning: CD45RA-negative fraction. These receptors all stem from a woman aged 25 to 45 in good health.

The chain carries TRBV7-2 and TRBJ2-3, with TRBD2 matching 7 bases. Germline V CDR1 and CDR2: SGHTA, FQGNSA. The ends lost 1 base at V and 3 bases at J; junction bases unmatched: 4. The length of the CDR3 is 15 residues. This CDR3 is CASSLGSGQTDTQYF. The CDR3 DNA reads TGTGCCAGCAGCTTAGGTAGCGGGCAAACAGATACGCAGTATTTT.

The chain uses TRBV25-1 and TRBJ2-5; 7 bases agree with TRBD1. The better agreement between TRBJ2-7 and the DNA end casts doubt on the J call. CDR3 length equals 16 residues. Germline CDR1 and CDR2: MGHDK and SYGVNS. CDR3 loop: CASSEGPPGQFDEQYF. The CDR3 DNA follows: TGTGCCAGCAGTGAAGGCCCGCCGGGACAGTTCGACGAGCAGTACTTC.

V is TRBV5-6 and J is TRBJ2-5; 7 nucleotides match TRBD2. Germline V gene data show CDR1 as SGHDT and CDR2 as YYEEEE. J lost 1 base, V lost 0 bases, and 6 bases had no gene match. The CDR3 covers 16 residues. DNA for the CDR3: TGTGCCAGCAGCTTGGGTCCGCTAGCGGTCCAAGAGACCCAGTACTTC. Residues: CASSLGPLAVQETQYF.

The chain links TRBV6-1 to TRBJ1-5, with D unclear. Germline CDR1 and CDR2: MNHNS and SASEGT. Trimming removed 6 bases at V and 7 bases at J, with 13 bases between. CDR3 length equals 13 residues. The CDR3 here is CASRRLEKQPQHF. CDR3 in DNA: TGTGCCAGCAGGAGACTGGAGAAACAGCCCCAGCATTTT.

This chain connects TRBV7-2 to TRBJ1-2; D gene uncertain. Between the trimmed V and J ends, which lost 8 bases and 0 bases, there was a span of 10 bases. CDR3 length: 13 residues. Germline V CDR1 and CDR2: SGHTA, FQGNSA. In DNA form, the CDR3 reads TGTGCCAGCTGGACGGTATCTAACTATGGCTACACCTTC. Residues: CASWTVSNYGYTF. Drawing the rest from reference TRBV7-2 and TRBJ1-2, the complete variable domain is GAGVSQSPSNKVTEKGKDVELRCDPISGHTALYWYRQSLGQGLEFLIYFQGNSAPDKSGLPSDRFSAERTGGSVSTLTIQRTQQEDSAVYLCASWTVSNYGYTFGSGTRLTVV.

This clone was detected only a few times. This chain links TRBV28 with TRBJ1-1, with D perhaps TRBD1 (5 bases). Germline CDR1 is MDHEN and CDR2 is SYDVKM. Trimming cost V 2 bases and J 4 bases, with 8 bases left between them. CDR3 size: 13 residues. The CDR3 region is CASSLTGGTEAFF. DNA for the CDR3: TGTGCCAGCAGTTTAACCGGGGGCACTGAAGCTTTCTTT.

Points on this clone: Other DNA sequences in the sample encode the same CDR3. The chain joins TRBV30 to TRBJ2-3; D remains unclear. The V end lost 0 bases, the J end lost 6 bases, and 4 bases lay between the germline ends. The CDR3 totals 11 residues. The germline V gene encodes CDR1 GTSNPN and CDR2 SVGIG (reference sequence). CDR3 bases: TGTGCCTGGAGTGTTTCGGATACGCAGTATTTT. Encoded protein: CAWSVSDTQYF.

This chain links TRBV19 with TRBJ2-6; 8 bases fit TRBD2. The junction had 4 bases not matched to a gene; V was cut back by 7 bases and J by 2 bases. Germline V lookup: CDR1 LNHDA, CDR2 SQIVND (reference sequence). CDR3 length: 15 residues. Written as DNA, the CDR3 is TGTGCCAGTACCCTCGGGGGGGCTGGGGCCAACGTCCTGACTTTC. Translation gives CASTLGGAGANVLTF.

V is TRBV28 and J is TRBJ2-2; D is undetermined. Trimming took 3 bases from V and 9 from J, leaving 8 bases between them. The CDR3 runs to 12 residues. Germline V gene lookup returns CDR1 MDHEN and CDR2 SYDVKM. This CDR3 is CASSFGRRELFF. In DNA, the CDR3 is TGTGCCAGCAGTTTTGGTCGGAGGGAGCTGTTTTTT.

The chain carries TRBV7-6 and TRBJ1-2; D possibly corresponds to TRBD1 (6 bases). The germline V gene has CDR1 SGHVS and CDR2 FNYEAQ. Trimming cost V 5 bases and J 2 bases, with 18 bases left between them. This CDR3 is built from 16 residues. CDR3 in amino acids: CASSNSPGGSNYGYTF. As DNA, the CDR3 is TGTGCCAGCAGCAACTCCCCGGGGGGCAGCAACTATGGCTACACCTTC.

This chain connects TRBV5-1 to TRBJ2-5; perhaps TRBD2 as D (6 bases). The V end lost 3 bases, the J end lost 0 bases, and 15 bases lay between the germline ends. The CDR3 consists of 16 residues. Germline CDR1 reads SGHRS; CDR2 reads YFSETQ. The CDR3, as DNA: TGCGCCAGCAGCTCCGGACTAACCCTGTACCAAGAGACCCAGTACTTC. Translation: CASSSGLTLYQETQYF.

This clone turned up a few times. CDR3 sequence reads: CASSIALGQPQHF. The CDR3 bases are TGTGCCAGTAGTATAGCATTGGGTCAGCCCCAGCATTTT. The rearrangement links TRBV19 to TRBJ1-5; no clear D. The ends were cut back, 1 base at V and 6 bases at J, with 7 bases in the middle. Germline V gives CDR1 LNHDA, CDR2 SQIVND (reference sequence). The CDR3 consists of 13 residues.

This clone occurred a few times. V is TRBV10-2 and J is TRBJ2-1, with 9 bases that match TRBD2. This CDR3 has 15 amino acids. Germline CDR1 reads WSHSY; CDR2 reads SAAADI. V shed 4 bases, J shed 6 bases, and the junction held 7 bases outside the gene matches. CDR3 amino acids: CASSALREGSNEQFF. In nucleotides, the CDR3 is TGCGCCAGCAGTGCATTGCGGGAGGGAAGCAATGAGCAGTTCTTC.

The J gene is TRBJ1-5, the V gene TRBV28, with D hard to call. V lost 6 bases and J lost 0, with 18 bases in between. Germline V gene sequence: CDR1 MDHEN, CDR2 SYDVKM. The CDR3 extends over 17 amino acids. CDR3 nucleotide sequence: TGTGCCAGCAGATTGACCCAGACTCCCTATAGCAATCAGCCCCAGCATTTT. Amino acid sequence: CASRLTQTPYSNQPQHF.

V is TRBV28 and J is TRBJ2-7; the D is unclear. V was trimmed by 6 bases and J by 3 bases, leaving 6 bases between them. Per the germline V gene, CDR1 is MDHEN and CDR2 is SYDVKM. This CDR3 has 11 residues. The chain's CDR3 is CASSVFYEQYF. For the CDR3, the DNA is TGTGCCAGCAGCGTATTCTACGAGCAGTACTTC.

This clone was picked up one time. This sequence is one base from a far larger clone and is likely a read error. The sample contains more than one DNA sequence encoding this CDR3. The chain carries TRBV6-1 and TRBJ1-1; tentatively, D is TRBD1 (5 bases). Germline V gene lookup returns CDR1 MNHNS and CDR2 SASEGT. The CDR3 has 14 amino acids. CDR3 nucleotide sequence: TGTGCTAGCAGTGCGGGACCCTACAACACTGAAGCTTTCTTT. As protein: CASSAGPYNTEAFF.

The chain couples TRBV18 to TRBJ2-7, with TRBD2 identical over 7 bases. CDR1 is KGHSH, CDR2 LQKENI, per germline. There are 15 residues in the CDR3. The junction had 5 bases not matched to a gene; V was cut back by 0 bases and J by 3 bases. The CDR3 coding sequence is TGTGCCAGCTCACCACCCGGGACTACAGGCTACGAGCAGTACTTC. It encodes CASSPPGTTGYEQYF.

This chain joins TRBV5-1 and TRBJ2-3; 7 bases are a match to TRBD1. After removal of 2 bases from V and 8 bases from J, the junction contained 8 bases not matched to a gene. The CDR3 is 14 residues long. CDR1 and CDR2 (germline): SGHRS, YFSETQ. The CDR3 bases are TGCGCCAGCAGCTTCGGGACAGTCCAGACTACGCAGTATTTT. It codes for CASSFGTVQTTQYF.

V usage is TRBV5-4 and J usage is TRBJ2-2; either TRBD1 or TRBD2 may supply D (5 bases each). V shed 0 bases and J shed 2 bases, with 8 bases lying between them. CDR1 is SGHNT and CDR2 is YYREEE in the germline V gene (reference sequence). This CDR3 has 15 amino acids. The CDR3 spells CASSLGGDNTGELFF. CDR3 bases: TGTGCCAGCAGCTTGGGAGGGGACAACACCGGGGAGCTGTTTTTT.

The chain has TRBV10-2 and TRBJ1-2; 7 bases match TRBD1. The CDR3 sequence is 13 residues long. Looked up from germline, CDR1 is WSHSY and CDR2 is SAAADI. V lost 6 bases and J lost 4; bases outside the gene matches: 5. In nucleotides, the CDR3 is TGCGCCAGCAGGGAAGGGGGCATCTATGGCTACACCTTC. As protein: CASREGGIYGYTF.

The V gene is TRBV19, the J gene TRBJ1-4; D uncertain. This CDR3 is built from 15 residues. V shed 3 bases and J shed 5 bases, with 13 bases lying between them. Germline values: CDR1 LNHDA, CDR2 SQIVND (reference sequence). The DNA for the CDR3 is TGTGCCAGTAGTATTTACGGGAAGTGGAATGAAAAACTGTTTTTT. This codes for CASSIYGKWNEKLFF.

The chain is built from TRBV7-8 and TRBJ1-1; no clear D. CDR1 SGHVS and CDR2 FQNEAQ come from the germline V gene. V was clipped by 4 bases and J by 2 bases, with 11 bases between them. The CDR3 is 14 residues long. The CDR3 loop reads CASSSNTGNTEAFF. The CDR3 region has the DNA TGTGCCAGCAGCTCAAATACTGGAAACACTGAAGCTTTCTTT.

V is TRBV28 and J is TRBJ1-5, with a weak D call TRBD1 (5 bases). Germline-derived CDR1 and CDR2 are MDHEN and SYDVKM. CDR3 length equals 19 residues. Trimming pared 8 bases from V and 0 bases from J, leaving 26 bases between. For the CDR3, the DNA is TGTGCCAGCGGCCCTCTAGGGGATCCGGGAGCTTATAGCAATCAGCCCCAGCATTTT. This codes for CASGPLGDPGAYSNQPQHF.